This T cell receptor (beta chain) was retrieved from a study of cytomegalovirus exposure and HLA in healthy donors. At the level of the study: The same platform used for the 666 first-cohort repertoires was also used for the 120 or so validation repertoires, as a later analysis reported.

General observations from the study: In vitro testing confirmed a few CMV-associated chains as specific for CMV antigens.

CDR3 length: 15 residues. In germline, CDR1 is MGHDK, CDR2 SYGVNS. V dropped 6 bases and J dropped 2 bases, with 15 bases sitting between them. Some clones are missing from TCRdb's copy, which holds only in-frame ones; the method was immunoSEQ multiplex PCR. In the table there are 100,000 to 150,000 clones, roughly 94% of which are singletons. For this clone: The antigen is not known.

This chain uses TRBV25-1 with TRBJ2-3; the D gene is possibly TRBD1 (6 bases). This TCR was recovered from a woman aged 18-30 years in good health and CMV-seronegative. Sequenced input: PBMCs. CDR3 nucleotides: TGTGCCAGCAGCCACGGGGACACCTTCACAGATACGCAGTATTTT. Its protein product is CASSHGDTFTDTQYF.